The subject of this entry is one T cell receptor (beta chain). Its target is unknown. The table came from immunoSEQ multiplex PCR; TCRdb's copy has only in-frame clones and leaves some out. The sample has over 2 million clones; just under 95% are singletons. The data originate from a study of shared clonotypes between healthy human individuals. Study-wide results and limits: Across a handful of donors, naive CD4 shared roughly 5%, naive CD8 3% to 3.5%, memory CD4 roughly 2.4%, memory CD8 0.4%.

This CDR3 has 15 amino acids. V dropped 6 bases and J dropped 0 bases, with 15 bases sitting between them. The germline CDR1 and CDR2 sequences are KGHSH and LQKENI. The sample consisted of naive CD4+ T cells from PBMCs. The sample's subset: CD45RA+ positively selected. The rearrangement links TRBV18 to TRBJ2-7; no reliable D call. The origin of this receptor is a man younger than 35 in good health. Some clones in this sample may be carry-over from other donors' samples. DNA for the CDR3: TGTGCCAGCTCGTTAACGCGGACGAGCTCCTACGAGCAGTACTTC. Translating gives CASSLTRTSSYEQYF.